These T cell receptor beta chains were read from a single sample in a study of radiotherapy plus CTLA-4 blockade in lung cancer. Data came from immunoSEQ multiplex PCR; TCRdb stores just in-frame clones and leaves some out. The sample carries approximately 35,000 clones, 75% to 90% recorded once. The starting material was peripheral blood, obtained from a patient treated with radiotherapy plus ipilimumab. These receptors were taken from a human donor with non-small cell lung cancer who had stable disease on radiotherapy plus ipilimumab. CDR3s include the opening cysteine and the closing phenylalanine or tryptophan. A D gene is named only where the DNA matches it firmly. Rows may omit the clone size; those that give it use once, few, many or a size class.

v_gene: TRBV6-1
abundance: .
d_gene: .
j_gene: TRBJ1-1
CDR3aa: CASSDVGRRPEAFF
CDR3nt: TGTGCCAGCAGCGACGTTGGGAGGAGGCCTGAAGCTTTCTTT

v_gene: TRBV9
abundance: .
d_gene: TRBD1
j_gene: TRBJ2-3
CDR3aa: CASSVFSGTGFDTQYF
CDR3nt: TGTGCCAGCAGCGTGTTTTCCGGGACAGGCTTTGATACGCAGTATTTT

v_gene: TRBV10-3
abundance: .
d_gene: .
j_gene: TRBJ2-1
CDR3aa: CAISEAAVGNGGDEQFF
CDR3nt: TGTGCCATCAGTGAGGCAGCGGTAGGTAATGGGGGCGATGAGCAGTTCTTC

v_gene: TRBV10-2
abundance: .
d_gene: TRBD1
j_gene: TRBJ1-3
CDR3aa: CASREGQFQPYSGNTIYF
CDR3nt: TGCGCCAGCAGGGAGGGACAGTTCCAACCTTACTCTGGAAACACCATATATTTT

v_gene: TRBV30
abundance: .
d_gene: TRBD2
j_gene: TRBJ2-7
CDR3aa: CAWSGGRLAGNSYEQYF
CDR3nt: TGTGCCTGGAGTGGGGGGCGACTAGCGGGGAACTCCTACGAGCAGTACTTC

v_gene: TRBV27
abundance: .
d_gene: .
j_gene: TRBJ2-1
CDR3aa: CASRRQGGDEQFF
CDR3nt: TGTGCCAGCAGAAGACAGGGAGGAGATGAGCAGTTCTTC

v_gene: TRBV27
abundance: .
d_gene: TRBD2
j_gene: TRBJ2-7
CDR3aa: CASRSTSGATYEQYF
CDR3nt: TGTGCCAGCAGGTCGACTAGCGGGGCAACCTACGAGCAGTACTTC

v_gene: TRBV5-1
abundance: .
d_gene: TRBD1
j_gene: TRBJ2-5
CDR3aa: CASRQDRPQETQYF
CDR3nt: TGCGCCAGCAGGCAGGACAGGCCCCAGGAGACCCAGTACTTC

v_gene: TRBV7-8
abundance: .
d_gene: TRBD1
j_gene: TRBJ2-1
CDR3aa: CASDRGVGNEQFF
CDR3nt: TGTGCCAGCGACAGGGGGGTGGGAAATGAGCAGTTCTTC

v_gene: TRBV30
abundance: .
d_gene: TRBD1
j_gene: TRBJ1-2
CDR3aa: CAWSVKGTGGRVYGYTF
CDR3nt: TGTGCCTGGAGTGTAAAGGGGACAGGGGGCAGGGTCTATGGCTACACCTTC

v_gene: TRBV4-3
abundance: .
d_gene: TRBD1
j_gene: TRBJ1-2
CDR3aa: CASSQDTPGGLFYGYTF
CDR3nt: TGCGCCAGCAGCCAAGATACGCCAGGGGGACTTTTTTATGGCTACACCTTC

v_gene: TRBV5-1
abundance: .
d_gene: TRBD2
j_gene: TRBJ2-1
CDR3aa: CASSSGLAGGNSYNEQFF
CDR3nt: TGCGCCAGCAGCTCGGGACTAGCGGGAGGGAACTCCTACAATGAGCAGTTCTTC

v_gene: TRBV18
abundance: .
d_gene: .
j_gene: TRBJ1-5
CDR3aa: CASSPGGRDQPQHF
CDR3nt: TGTGCCAGCTCACCCGGGGGGCGAGATCAGCCCCAGCATTTT

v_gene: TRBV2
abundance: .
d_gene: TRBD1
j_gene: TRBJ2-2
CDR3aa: CASRGQGRAGELFF
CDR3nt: TGTGCCAGCCGGGGACAGGGAAGGGCCGGGGAGCTGTTTTTT

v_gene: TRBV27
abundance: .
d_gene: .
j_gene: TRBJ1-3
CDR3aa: CASRDGRDSGNTIYF
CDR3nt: TGTGCCAGCAGAGACGGACGGGACTCTGGAAACACCATATATTTT

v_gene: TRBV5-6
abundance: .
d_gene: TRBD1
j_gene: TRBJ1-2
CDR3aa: CASSYTGVDGYTF
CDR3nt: TGTGCCAGCAGCTACACAGGGGTCGATGGCTACACCTTC

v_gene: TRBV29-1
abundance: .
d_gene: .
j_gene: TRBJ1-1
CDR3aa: CSVEEGGNTEAFF
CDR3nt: TGCAGCGTTGAAGAGGGGGGGAACACTGAAGCTTTCTTT

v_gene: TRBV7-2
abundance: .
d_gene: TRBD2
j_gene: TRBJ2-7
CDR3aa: CASSSSGLAGHEQYF
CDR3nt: TGTGCCAGCAGCTCCTCGGGACTAGCGGGCCACGAGCAGTACTTC

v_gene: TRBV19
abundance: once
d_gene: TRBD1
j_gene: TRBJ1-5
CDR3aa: CASSPRDSNQPQHF
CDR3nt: TGTGCCAGTAGTCCCCGGGACAGCAATCAGCCCCAGCATTTC

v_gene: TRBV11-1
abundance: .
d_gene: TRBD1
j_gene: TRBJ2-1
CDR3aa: CASRGSTGTGLYNEQFF
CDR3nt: TGTGCCAGCCGGGGAAGCACCGGGACAGGGCTTTACAATGAGCAGTTCTTC

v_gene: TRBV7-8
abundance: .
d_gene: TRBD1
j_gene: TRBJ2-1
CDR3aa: CASSPRTGYDNEQFF
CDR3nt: TGTGCCAGCAGCCCAAGGACAGGGTACGACAATGAGCAGTTCTTC

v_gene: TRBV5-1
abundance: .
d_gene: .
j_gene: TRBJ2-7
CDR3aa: CASSTNPGTPYEQYF
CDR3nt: TGCGCCAGCAGCACCAACCCAGGTACCCCCTACGAGCAGTACTTC

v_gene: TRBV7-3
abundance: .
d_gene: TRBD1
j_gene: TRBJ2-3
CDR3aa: CASSTGTGGADTQYF
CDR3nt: TGTGCCAGCAGTACCGGGACAGGGGGCGCAGATACGCAGTATTTT

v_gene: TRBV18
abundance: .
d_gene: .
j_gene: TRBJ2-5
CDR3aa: CASSPHFGAEETQYF
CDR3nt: TGTGCCAGCTCACCACATTTTGGGGCGGAAGAGACCCAGTACTTC

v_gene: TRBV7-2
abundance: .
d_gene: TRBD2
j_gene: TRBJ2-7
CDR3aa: CASSLGLAAAYEQYF
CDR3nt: TGTGCCAGCAGCTTGGGACTAGCGGCCGCCTACGAGCAGTACTTC

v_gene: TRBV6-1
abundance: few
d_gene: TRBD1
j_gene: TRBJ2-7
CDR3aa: CASRGQTGKRTEQYF
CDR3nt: TGTGCCAGCAGAGGGCAGACAGGGAAACGGACCGAGCAGTACTTC

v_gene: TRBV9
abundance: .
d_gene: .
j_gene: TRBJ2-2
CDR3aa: CASSTRQAPTAGELFF
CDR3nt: TGTGCCAGCAGCACCAGACAGGCACCCACGGCCGGGGAGCTGTTTTTT

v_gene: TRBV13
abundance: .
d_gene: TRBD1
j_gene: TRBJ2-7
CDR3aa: CASSLRDRNEQYF
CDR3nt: TGTGCCAGCAGCTTAAGGGACAGAAACGAGCAGTACTTC

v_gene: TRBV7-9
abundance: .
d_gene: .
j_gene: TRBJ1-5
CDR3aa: CASSPSSVQGYHQPQHF
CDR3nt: TGTGCCAGCAGCCCCAGTAGCGTACAGGGTTACCATCAGCCCCAGCATTTT

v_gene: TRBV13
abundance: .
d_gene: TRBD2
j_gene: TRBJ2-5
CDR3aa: CASSSRLAGGQETQYF
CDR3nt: TGTGCCAGCAGCTCCAGACTAGCGGGGGGTCAAGAGACCCAGTACTTC

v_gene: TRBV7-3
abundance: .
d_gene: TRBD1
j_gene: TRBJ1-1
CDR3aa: CASRPTGATEAFF
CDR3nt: TGTGCCAGCAGACCGACAGGGGCCACTGAAGCTTTCTTT

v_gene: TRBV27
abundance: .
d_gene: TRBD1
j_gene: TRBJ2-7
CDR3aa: CASSLNRDRGLYEQYF
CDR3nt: TGTGCCAGCAGCTTAAACCGGGACAGGGGCCTCTACGAGCAGTACTTC

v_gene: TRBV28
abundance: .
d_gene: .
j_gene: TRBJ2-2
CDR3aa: CASRPPAQAPGELFF
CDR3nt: TGTGCCAGCAGGCCCCCCGCACAGGCTCCCGGGGAGCTGTTTTTT

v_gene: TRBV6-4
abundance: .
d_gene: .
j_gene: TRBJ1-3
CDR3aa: CANFDRQVYRSGNTIYF
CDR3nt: TGTGCCAACTTCGACAGACAGGTCTACCGCTCTGGAAACACCATATATTTT

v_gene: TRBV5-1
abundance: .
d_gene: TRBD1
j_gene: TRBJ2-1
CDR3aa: CASGVQGQGRNEQFF
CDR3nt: TGCGCCAGCGGGGTCCAGGGACAGGGAAGGAATGAGCAGTTCTTC

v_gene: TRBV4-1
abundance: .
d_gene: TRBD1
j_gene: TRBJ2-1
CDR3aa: CASSLRDSSYNEQFF
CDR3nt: TGCGCCAGCAGCCTCCGGGACAGCTCCTACAATGAGCAGTTCTTC

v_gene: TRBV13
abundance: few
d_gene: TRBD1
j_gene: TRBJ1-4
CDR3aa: CASSAGQGDEKLFF
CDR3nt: TGTGCCAGCAGCGCAGGACAGGGTGATGAAAAACTGTTTTTT

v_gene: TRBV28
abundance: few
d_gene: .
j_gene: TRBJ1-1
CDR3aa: CASSSDTLEAFF
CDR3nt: TGTGCCAGCAGTTCGGACACTCTGGAAGCTTTCTTT

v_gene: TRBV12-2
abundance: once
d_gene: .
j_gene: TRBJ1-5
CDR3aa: CASRRDRVFKPQHF
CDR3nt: TGTGCAAGTCGCCGGGACAGGGTTTTTAAGCCCCAGCATTTT

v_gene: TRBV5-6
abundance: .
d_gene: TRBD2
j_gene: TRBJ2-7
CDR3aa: CASSPLASGSSTYEQYF
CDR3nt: TGTGCCAGCAGCCCTTTGGCTAGCGGGAGTTCCACCTACGAGCAGTACTTC

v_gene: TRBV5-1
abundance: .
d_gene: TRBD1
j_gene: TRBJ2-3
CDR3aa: CASSLSGDRGADTQYF
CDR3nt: TGCGCCAGCAGCTTATCTGGGGACAGGGGCGCAGATACGCAGTATTTT

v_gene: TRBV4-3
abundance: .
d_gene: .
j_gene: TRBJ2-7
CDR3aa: CASSQERYYEQYF
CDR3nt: TGCGCCAGCAGCCAAGAACGCTACTACGAGCAGTACTTC

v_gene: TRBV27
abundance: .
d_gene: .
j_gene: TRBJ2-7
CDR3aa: CASSPYFRELIYEQYF
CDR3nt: TGTGCCAGCAGTCCTTATTTCCGGGAGTTGATCTACGAGCAGTACTTC

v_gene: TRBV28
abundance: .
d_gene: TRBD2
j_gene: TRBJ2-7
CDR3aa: CASKPGLASYEQYF
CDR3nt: TGTGCCAGCAAGCCGGGACTAGCTTCCTACGAGCAGTACTTC

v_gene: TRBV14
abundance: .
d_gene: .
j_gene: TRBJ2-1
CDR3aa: CASSQAGSSYNEQFF
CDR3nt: TGTGCCAGCAGCCAAGCCGGGAGCTCCTACAATGAGCAGTTCTTC

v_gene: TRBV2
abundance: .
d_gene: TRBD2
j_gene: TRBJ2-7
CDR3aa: CASSQQGGTSGTYEQYF
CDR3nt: TGTGCCAGCAGCCAACAGGGGGGAACTAGCGGGACATACGAGCAGTACTTC

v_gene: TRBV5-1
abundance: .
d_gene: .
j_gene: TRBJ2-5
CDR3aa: CASSLGTQQETQYF
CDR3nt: TGCGCCAGCAGCTTGGGGACTCAACAAGAGACCCAGTACTTC

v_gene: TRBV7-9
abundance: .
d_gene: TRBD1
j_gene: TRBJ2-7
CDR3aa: CASSLDGPGQGLYEQYF
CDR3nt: TGTGCCAGCAGCTTAGACGGCCCGGGACAGGGGCTATACGAGCAGTACTTC

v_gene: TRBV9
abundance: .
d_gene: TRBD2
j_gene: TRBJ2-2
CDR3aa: CASSETAGLSTGELFF
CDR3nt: TGTGCCAGCAGCGAGACGGCGGGACTATCCACCGGGGAGCTGTTTTTT

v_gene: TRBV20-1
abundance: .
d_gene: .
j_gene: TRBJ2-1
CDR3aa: CSASRGNEQFF
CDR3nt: TGCAGTGCTAGCAGGGGCAATGAGCAGTTCTTC

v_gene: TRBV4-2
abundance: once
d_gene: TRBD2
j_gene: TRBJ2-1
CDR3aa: CASSSAAGTSGSNEQFF
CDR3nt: TGTGCCAGCAGCTCCGCCGCCGGGACTAGCGGCTCCAATGAGCAGTTCTTC

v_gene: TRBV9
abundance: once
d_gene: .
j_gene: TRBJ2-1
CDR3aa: CASSVGGAVGRNEQFF
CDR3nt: TGTGCCAGCAGCGTAGGCGGGGCAGTGGGACGCAATGAGCAGTTCTTC

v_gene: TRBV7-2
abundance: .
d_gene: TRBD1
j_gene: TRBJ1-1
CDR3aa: CASSLRDRNDLNTEAFF
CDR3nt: TGTGCCAGCAGCCTACGGGACAGGAATGATCTGAACACTGAAGCTTTCTTT

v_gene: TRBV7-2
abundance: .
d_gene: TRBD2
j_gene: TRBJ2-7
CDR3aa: CASSSTSGSLSGEQYF
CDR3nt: TGTGCCAGCAGCTCGACTAGCGGGAGTCTGTCGGGGGAGCAGTACTTC

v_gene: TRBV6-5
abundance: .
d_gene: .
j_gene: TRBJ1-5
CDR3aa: CASSTIQGNQPQHF
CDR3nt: TGTGCCAGCAGTACAATCCAGGGGAATCAGCCCCAGCATTTT

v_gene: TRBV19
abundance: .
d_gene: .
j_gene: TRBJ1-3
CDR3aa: CASSDWGRESGNTIYF
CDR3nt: TGTGCCAGTAGCGATTGGGGGCGCGAATCTGGAAACACCATATATTTT

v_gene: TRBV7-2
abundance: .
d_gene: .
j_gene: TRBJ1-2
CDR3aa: CASSLPGGGYGYTF
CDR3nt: TGTGCCAGCAGCTTGCCTGGCGGTGGCTATGGCTACACCTTC

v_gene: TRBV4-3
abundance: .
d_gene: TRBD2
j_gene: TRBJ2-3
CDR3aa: CARNGLAGALSTDTQYF
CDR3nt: TGCGCCAGGAACGGACTAGCGGGGGCACTCAGCACAGATACGCAGTATTTT

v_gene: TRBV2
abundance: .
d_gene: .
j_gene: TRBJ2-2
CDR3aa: CASKSAGYTGELFF
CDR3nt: TGTGCCAGCAAGTCGGCAGGGTACACCGGGGAGCTGTTTTTT

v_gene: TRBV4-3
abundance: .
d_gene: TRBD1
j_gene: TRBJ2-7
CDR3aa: CASSQTGQGRSEQYF
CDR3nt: TGCGCCAGCAGCCAAACGGGACAGGGACGTTCCGAGCAGTACTTC